What follows describes a single T cell receptor beta chain. These data are taken from a study of control samples from healthy donors and cancer patients. Assay: immunoSEQ multiplex PCR; the TCRdb copy retains only in-frame clones and omits some. The sample records roughly 74,000 clones, around 94% being singletons. Per germline, CDR1 LNHNV and CDR2 YYDKDF (reference sequence). Trimming cost V 5 bases and J 8 bases; bases outside gene matches: 21. This CDR3 has 19 residues. The chain recombines TRBV15 with TRBJ2-1, with 10 bases aligning to TRBD2. Specimen: blood. This receptor was taken from a woman younger than 35 in good health. The CDR3 nucleotides read TGTGCCACCAGCTTACATCGTATCTGGCTAGCGGGAGAGTTCGATGAGCAGTTCTTC. Amino acid sequence: CATSLHRIWLAGEFDEQFF.